This TCR beta chain derives from a study of Graves' ophthalmopathy and Graves' hyperthyroidism. Whole-study findings and limits: Blood samples also showed most expanded thyroid clonotypes exceeding 0.001 frequency.

The CDR3 is 12 amino acids. In germline, CDR1 is SNHLY, CDR2 FYNNEI. This clonotype appeared many times. Its antigen remains unidentified. Its ends do not fully match the called genes, so a read error is possible. RNA transcripts were the template, and TCR beta CDR3 regions were amplified from them. HTBI-primed first-round RT-PCR preceded second-round multiplex PCR. TCRdb recomputed calls from the multiplex PCR reads with MiXCR, one row per CDR3 protein. The table shows 150,000 to 200,000 distinct CDR3 sequences, with about two fifths occurring only once. The diagnosis was founded upon clinical symptoms, serum thyroxine, TRAb, thyroid ultrasound and orbital computed tomography. The PBMCs had their origin in roughly 9.4 ml of fresh peripheral blood.

The sequenced sample consisted of peripheral blood. This TCR was recovered from a man aged 25 to 40 with Graves' ophthalmopathy. This chain links TRBV2 with TRBJ2-7; D gene ambiguous. CDR3 DNA sequence: TGTGCCAGCAGGGAAGGGTCGCGCGAGCAGTACTTC. Translating it yields CASREGSREQYF.